The next 12 T cell receptor beta chains were all read from a single sample in a study of regulatory T cells in long-lasting Graves disease. As to time point: persistent/refractory GD, antithyroid drugs over 5 years with positive TRAb. The TCR library was made from RNA that had been extracted from PBMCs in TRIzol. In building TCR beta libraries, iRepertoire HTBI primers were used together with Arm-PCR of CDR3 regions. TCRdb analysed the multiplex PCR reads with MiXCR anew, one entry per CDR3 protein. Among roughly 400,000 distinct CDR3 sequences listed, 21% were seen once. The specimen was peripheral blood mononuclear cells (PBMCs), collected when the disease was refractory, from a patient treated with antithyroid drugs. The receptors here all came from a female donor with Graves disease.

DNA of the CDR3: TGCGGCGGCCGACTAGCGGGAGAGGTAGAGACCCAGTACTTC. Its translation is CGGRLAGEVETQYF. The J gene is TRBJ2-5, the V gene TRBV29-1, with TRBD2 matching 12 bases. The CDR3 covers 14 residues. Per the germline V gene, CDR1 is SQVTM and CDR2 is ANQGSEA.

In its sample, this clonotype was seen once. This clone may be a read error of a much larger clone one base away. This rearrangement joins TRBV28 to TRBJ2-7, with 8 bases identical to TRBD2. With 0 bases clipped from V and 7 bases from J, the junction kept 11 bases outside the gene matches. The CDR3 sequence is 16 residues long. Germline CDR1 MDHEN, CDR2 SYDVKM. DNA for the CDR3: TGTGCCAGCAGTTTATGGACAGCGGGAGCCCTCAATGAGCAGTACTTC. Its translation: CASSLWTAGALNEQYF.

This clonotype occurred a few times. This chain links TRBV5-1 with TRBJ2-2; 7 nucleotides match TRBD1. Unmatched junction bases numbered 8, after V lost 1 base and J lost 8 bases. The germline V gene encodes CDR1 SGHRS and CDR2 YFSETQ. The CDR3 totals 15 residues. CDR3 bases: TGCGCCAGCAGCTTGTACACAGGGGATGATGGGGAGCTGTTTTTT. Its protein product is CASSLYTGDDGELFF.

This clonotype was recorded a few times. The V gene is TRBV14, the J gene TRBJ1-1; TRBD1 aligns across 7 bases. The germline V gene has CDR1 SGHDN and CDR2 FVKESK. V lost 4 bases and J lost 5; bases outside the gene matches: 4. There are 13 residues in the CDR3. CDR3 DNA: TGTGCCAGCAGCCGACAGGGCTATACTGAAGCTTTCTTT. Amino acids: CASSRQGYTEAFF.

This chain connects TRBV7-2 to TRBJ1-3; D might be TRBD1 (5 bases). The CDR3 sequence is 16 residues long. V dropped 3 bases and J dropped 1 base, with 13 bases sitting between them. CDR1 and CDR2 from the germline V gene are SGHTA and FQGNSA. CDR3 sequence (DNA): TGTGCCAGCAGCTTGACCCGGGGGGGATCTGGAAACACCATATATTTT. It yields the protein CASSLTRGGSGNTIYF.

About this clonotype: The junction differs from germline at one of its ends, possibly a read error. The chain couples TRBV12-3 or TRBV12-4 to TRBJ2-7; 10 nucleotides line up with TRBD1. There are 14 residues in the CDR3. CDR3 protein: CASGLPTGGADQYF. The CDR3 region has the DNA TGTGCCAGCGGTTTACCGACAGGGGGCGCTGACCAGTACTTC.

A few counts support this clonotype. V gene TRBV28 combines with J gene TRBJ2-7; TRBD1 is a possible D gene (8 bases). CDR3 length equals 15 residues. V was shortened by 7 bases and J by 4 bases, with 20 bases between the two germline ends. Germline V lookup: CDR1 MDHEN, CDR2 SYDVKM. The CDR3 sequence is CASTPRGRELYEQYF. CDR3 nucleotides: TGTGCCAGCACCCCCAGGGGGCGGGAGCTGTACGAGCAGTACTTC.

The chain combines TRBV7-9 with TRBJ2-2; weak D call: TRBD2 (6 bases). This CDR3 has 14 residues. V gave up 5 bases and J gave up 8 bases, with 15 bases separating them. Germline V lookup: CDR1 SEHNR, CDR2 FQNEAQ (reference sequence). The CDR3 reads CASSQNGDSGELFF. CDR3 coding DNA: TGTGCCAGCAGCCAAAACGGGGACTCGGGGGAGCTGTTTTTT.

At least ten counts were recorded for this clonotype. This chain connects TRBV25-1 to TRBJ1-6, with a tentative D call TRBD1 (5 bases). V lost 4 bases, J lost 5 bases, and 21 bases lay in between. Germline V gene data show CDR1 as MGHDK and CDR2 as SYGVNS. This CDR3 has 18 amino acids. CDR3 nucleotide sequence: TGTGCCAGCAGTGGAATTCGGGGGAAGATTTCCAATAATTCACCCCTCCACTTT. As protein: CASSGIRGKISNNSPLHF.

This clonotype was recorded many times. This chain joins TRBV2 and TRBJ1-5, with 9 bases that match TRBD1. After removal of 7 bases from V and 4 bases from J, the junction contained 2 bases not matched to a gene. CDR1 is SNHLY and CDR2 is FYNNEI in the germline V gene. This CDR3 region has 13 residues. CDR3 DNA sequence: TGTGCCAGCAACGGACAGGGGAATCAGCCCCAGCATTTT. Protein product: CASNGQGNQPQHF.

This clonotype has just a few counts. The chain recombines TRBV7-2 with TRBJ1-1; D may be TRBD1 (5 bases). Germline-derived CDR1 and CDR2 are SGHTA and FQGNSA. V lost 5 bases to trimming and J lost 5 bases, with 21 bases between them. The length of the CDR3 is 16 residues. The CDR3 spells CASSLGLGGAVTEAFF. The CDR3 bases are TGTGCCAGCAGCCTAGGATTAGGTGGGGCGGTTACTGAAGCTTTCTTT.

This clonotype showed up many times. V is TRBV3-1 and J is TRBJ1-2; no clear D. In germline, CDR1 is LGHDT, CDR2 YNNKEL (reference sequence). V lost 0 bases and J lost 3, with 11 bases in between. This CDR3 contains 15 residues. The CDR3 is CASSQERGWDYGYTF. The DNA of the CDR3 is TGTGCCAGCAGCCAAGAAAGAGGGTGGGACTATGGCTACACCTTC. The full variable domain, in which reference TRBV3-1 and TRBJ1-2 provide the parts outside the CDR3, is DTAVSQTPKYLVTQMGNDKSIKCEQNLGHDTMYWYKQDSKKFLKIMFSYNNKELIINETVPNRFSPKSPDKAHLNLHINSLELGDSAVYFCASSQERGWDYGYTFGSGTRLTVV.